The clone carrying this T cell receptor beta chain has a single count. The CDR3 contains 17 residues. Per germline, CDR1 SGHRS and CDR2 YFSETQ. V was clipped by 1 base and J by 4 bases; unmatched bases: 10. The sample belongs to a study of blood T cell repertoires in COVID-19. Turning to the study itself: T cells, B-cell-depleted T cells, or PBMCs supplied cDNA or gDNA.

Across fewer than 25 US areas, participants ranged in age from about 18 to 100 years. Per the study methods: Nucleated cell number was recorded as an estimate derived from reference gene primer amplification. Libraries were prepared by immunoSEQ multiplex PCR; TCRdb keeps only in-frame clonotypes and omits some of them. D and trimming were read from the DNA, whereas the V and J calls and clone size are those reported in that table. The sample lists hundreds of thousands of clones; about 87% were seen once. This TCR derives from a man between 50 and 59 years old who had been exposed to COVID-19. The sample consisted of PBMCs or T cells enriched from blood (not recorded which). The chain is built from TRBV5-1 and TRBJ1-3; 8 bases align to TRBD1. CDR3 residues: CASSLWVGQGTGNTIYF. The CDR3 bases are TGCGCCAGCAGCTTGTGGGTTGGACAGGGTACAGGAAACACCATATATTTT. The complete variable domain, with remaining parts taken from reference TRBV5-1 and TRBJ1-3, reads KAGVTQTPRYLIKTRGQQVTLSCSPISGHRSVSWYQQTPGQGLQFLFEYFSETQRNKGNFPGRFSGRQFSNSRSEMNVSTLELGDSALYLCASSLWVGQGTGNTIYFGEGSWLTVV.